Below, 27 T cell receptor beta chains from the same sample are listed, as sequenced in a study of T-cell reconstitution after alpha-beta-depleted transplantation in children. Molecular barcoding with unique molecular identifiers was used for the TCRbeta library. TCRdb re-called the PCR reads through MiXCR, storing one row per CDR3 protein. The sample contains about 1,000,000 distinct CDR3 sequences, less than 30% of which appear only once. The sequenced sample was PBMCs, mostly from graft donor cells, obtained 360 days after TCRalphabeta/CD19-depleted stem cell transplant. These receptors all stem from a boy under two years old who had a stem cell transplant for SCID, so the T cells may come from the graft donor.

The CDR3 DNA reads as TGTGCCAGCAGCTTTGGGGACAGCACATTGATTCAGCCCCAGCATTTT. Translating gives CASSFGDSTLIQPQHF. This chain joins TRBV7-8 and TRBJ1-5, with 7 bases aligning to TRBD1. CDR1 and CDR2 (germline): SGHVS, FQNEAQ. This CDR3 comprises 16 residues. V lost 3 bases to trimming and J lost 6 bases; unmatched junction nucleotides: 11.

In nucleotides, the CDR3 is TGCAGTGCTAGGTTGACGAGACTAGCCCTCCTTGGCACAGATACGCAGTATTTT. Its translation: CSARLTRLALLGTDTQYF. The chain couples TRBV20-1 to TRBJ2-3, with 7 bases identical to TRBD2. Unmatched junction bases numbered 16, after V lost 3 bases and J lost 1 base. The CDR3 covers 18 residues. CDR1 is DFQATT, CDR2 SNEGSKA, per germline (reference sequence).

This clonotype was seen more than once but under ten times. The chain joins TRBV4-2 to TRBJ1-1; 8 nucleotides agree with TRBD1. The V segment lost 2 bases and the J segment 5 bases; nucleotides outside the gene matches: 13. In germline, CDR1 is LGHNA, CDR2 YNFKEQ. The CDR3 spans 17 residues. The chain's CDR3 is CASSQSGGWRLETEAFF. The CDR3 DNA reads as TGTGCCAGCAGCCAATCAGGGGGCTGGAGATTAGAAACTGAAGCTTTCTTT.

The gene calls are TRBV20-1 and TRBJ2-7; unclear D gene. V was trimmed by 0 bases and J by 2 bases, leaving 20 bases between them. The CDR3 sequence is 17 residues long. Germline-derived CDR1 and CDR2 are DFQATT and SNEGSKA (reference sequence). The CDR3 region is CSARDSIMAGVTYEQYF. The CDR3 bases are TGCAGTGCTAGAGATAGTATTATGGCAGGCGTCACCTACGAGCAGTACTTC.

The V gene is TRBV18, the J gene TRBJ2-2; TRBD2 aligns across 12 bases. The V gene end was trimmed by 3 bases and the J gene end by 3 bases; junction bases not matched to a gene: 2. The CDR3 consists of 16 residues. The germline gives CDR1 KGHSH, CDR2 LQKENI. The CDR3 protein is CASSPRTSGDTGELFF. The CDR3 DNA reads TGTGCCAGCTCACCGAGGACTAGCGGGGACACCGGGGAGCTGTTTTTT.

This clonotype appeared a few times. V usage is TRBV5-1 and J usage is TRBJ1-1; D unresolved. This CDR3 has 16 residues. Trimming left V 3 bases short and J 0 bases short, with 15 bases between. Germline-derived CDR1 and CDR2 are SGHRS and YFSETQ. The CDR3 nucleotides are TGCGCCAGCAGCTCCACGAGGGAGAATATGAACACTGAAGCTTTCTTT. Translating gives CASSSTRENMNTEAFF.

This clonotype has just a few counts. The CDR3 protein is CASSYGWNEQFF. The CDR3 DNA reads TGTGCCAGCAGTTACGGATGGAATGAGCAGTTCTTC. The chain recombines TRBV6-5 with TRBJ2-1, with D unresolved. Per the germline V gene, CDR1 is MNHEY and CDR2 is SVGAGI. Deletions cut 2 bases from V and 7 bases from J, with 6 bases between. This CDR3 contains 12 residues.

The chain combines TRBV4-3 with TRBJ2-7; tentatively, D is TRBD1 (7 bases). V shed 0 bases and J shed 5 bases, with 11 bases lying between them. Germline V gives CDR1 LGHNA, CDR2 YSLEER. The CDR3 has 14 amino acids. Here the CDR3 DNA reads TGCGCCAGCAGCCAAGAGGAGGGGGCGGACGAGCAGTACTTC. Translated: CASSQEEGADEQYF.

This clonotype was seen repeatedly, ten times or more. The CDR3 sequence: CATSRDLIQVGETQYF. In DNA form, the CDR3 reads TGTGCCACCAGCAGAGATCTAATACAGGTTGGGGAGACCCAGTACTTC. This chain uses TRBV15 with TRBJ2-5, with D perhaps TRBD1 (5 bases). The germline CDR1 and CDR2 sequences are LNHNV and YYDKDF (reference sequence). This CDR3 comprises 16 residues. Trimming took off 0 bases at V and 5 bases at J, with 16 bases between the two ends.

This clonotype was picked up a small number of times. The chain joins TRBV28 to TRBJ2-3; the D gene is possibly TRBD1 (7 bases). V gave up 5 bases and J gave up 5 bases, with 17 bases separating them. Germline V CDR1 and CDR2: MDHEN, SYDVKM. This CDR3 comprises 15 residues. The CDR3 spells CASSPLTGRKDTQYF. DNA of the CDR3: TGTGCCAGCAGTCCCCTGACAGGGAGGAAAGATACGCAGTATTTT.

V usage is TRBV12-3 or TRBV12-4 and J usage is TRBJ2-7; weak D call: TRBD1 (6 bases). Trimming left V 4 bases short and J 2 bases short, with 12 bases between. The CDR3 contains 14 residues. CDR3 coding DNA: TGTGCCAGCAGTTCTACAGGGCTGCCCTACGAGCAGTACTTC. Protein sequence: CASSSTGLPYEQYF.

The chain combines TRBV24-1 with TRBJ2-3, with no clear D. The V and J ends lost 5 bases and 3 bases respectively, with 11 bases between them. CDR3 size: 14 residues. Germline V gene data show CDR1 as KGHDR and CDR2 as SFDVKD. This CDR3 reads CATSGPVGTDTQYF. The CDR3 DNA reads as TGTGCCACCAGTGGGCCAGTAGGGACAGATACGCAGTATTTT.

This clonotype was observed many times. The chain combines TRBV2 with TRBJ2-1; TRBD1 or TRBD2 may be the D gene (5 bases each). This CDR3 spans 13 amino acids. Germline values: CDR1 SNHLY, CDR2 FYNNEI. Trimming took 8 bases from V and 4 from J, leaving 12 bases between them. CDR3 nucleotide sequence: TGTGCCAGCCCCGGGGACCATTACAATGAGCAGTTCTTC. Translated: CASPGDHYNEQFF.

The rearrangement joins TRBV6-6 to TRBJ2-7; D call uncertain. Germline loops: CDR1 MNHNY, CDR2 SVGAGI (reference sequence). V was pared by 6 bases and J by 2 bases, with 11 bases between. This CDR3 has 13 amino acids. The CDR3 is CASSLTNTYEQYF. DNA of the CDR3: TGTGCCAGCAGCCTCACAAACACCTACGAGCAGTACTTC.

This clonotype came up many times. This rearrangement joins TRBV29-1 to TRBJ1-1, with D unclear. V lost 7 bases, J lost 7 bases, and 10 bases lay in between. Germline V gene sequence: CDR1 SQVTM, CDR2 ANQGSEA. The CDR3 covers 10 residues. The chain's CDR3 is CSGGGLEAFF. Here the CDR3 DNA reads TGCAGCGGAGGAGGACTTGAAGCTTTCTTT.

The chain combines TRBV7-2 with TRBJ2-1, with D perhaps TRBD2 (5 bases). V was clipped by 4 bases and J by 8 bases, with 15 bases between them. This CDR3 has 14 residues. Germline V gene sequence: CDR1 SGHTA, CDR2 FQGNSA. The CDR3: CASSSPGSGDEQFF. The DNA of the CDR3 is TGTGCCAGCAGCTCGCCGGGATCAGGAGATGAGCAGTTCTTC.

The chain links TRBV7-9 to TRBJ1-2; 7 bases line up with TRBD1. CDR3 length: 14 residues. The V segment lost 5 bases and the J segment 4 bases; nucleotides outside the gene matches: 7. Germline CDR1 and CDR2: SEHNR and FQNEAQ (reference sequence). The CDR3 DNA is TGTGCCAGCAGCGCCACGCCAGGGGGCTATGGCTACACCTTC. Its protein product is CASSATPGGYGYTF.

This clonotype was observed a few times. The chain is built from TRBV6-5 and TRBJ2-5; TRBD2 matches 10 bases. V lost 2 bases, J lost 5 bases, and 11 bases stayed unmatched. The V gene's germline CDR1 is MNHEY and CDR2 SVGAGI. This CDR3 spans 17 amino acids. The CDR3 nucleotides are TGTGCCAGCAGTTACGGGGGGGGGACTAGCGTAGCGGAGACCCAGTACTTC. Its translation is CASSYGGGTSVAETQYF.

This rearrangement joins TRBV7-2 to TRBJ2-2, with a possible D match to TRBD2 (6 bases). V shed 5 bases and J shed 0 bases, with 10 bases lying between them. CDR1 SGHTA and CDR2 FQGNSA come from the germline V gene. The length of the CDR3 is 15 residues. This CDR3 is CASSRGFANTGELFF. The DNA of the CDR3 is TGTGCCAGCAGCCGGGGGTTCGCGAACACCGGGGAGCTGTTTTTT.

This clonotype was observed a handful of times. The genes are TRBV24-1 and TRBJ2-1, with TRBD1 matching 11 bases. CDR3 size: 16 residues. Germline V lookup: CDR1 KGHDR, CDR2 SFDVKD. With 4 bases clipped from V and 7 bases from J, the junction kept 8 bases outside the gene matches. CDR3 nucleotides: TGTGCCACCAGTGAGGGCGGGACAGGGGGGCAGAATGAGCAGTTCTTC. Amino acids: CATSEGGTGGQNEQFF.

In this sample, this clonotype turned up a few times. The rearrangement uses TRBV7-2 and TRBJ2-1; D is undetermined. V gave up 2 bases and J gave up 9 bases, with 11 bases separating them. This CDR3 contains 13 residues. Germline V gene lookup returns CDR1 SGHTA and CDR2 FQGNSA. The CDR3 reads CASSLHSYVEQFF. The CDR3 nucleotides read TGTGCCAGCAGCTTACACTCCTACGTTGAGCAGTTCTTC.

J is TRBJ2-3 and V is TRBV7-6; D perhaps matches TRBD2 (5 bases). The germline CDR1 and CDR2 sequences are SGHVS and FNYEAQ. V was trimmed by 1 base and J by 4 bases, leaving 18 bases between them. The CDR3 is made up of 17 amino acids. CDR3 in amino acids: CASSLVRGAQMADTQYF. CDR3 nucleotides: TGTGCCAGCAGCTTAGTTCGGGGAGCCCAGATGGCAGATACGCAGTATTTT.

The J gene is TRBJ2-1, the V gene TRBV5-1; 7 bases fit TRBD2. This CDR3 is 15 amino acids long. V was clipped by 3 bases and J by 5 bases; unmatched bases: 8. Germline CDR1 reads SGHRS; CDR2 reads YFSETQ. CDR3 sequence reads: CASSWVSGVHNEQFF. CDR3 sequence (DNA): TGCGCCAGCAGCTGGGTGAGCGGGGTACACAATGAGCAGTTCTTC.

The CDR3 spells CASSPGNSGADTQYF. CDR3 nucleotides: TGTGCCAGCAGCCCCGGGAATAGCGGGGCAGATACGCAGTATTTT. The V gene is TRBV5-8, the J gene TRBJ2-3; TRBD2 agrees at 8 bases. The CDR3 consists of 15 residues. V trimming: 4 bases; J trimming: 4 bases; junction bases outside the gene matches: 8. Germline-derived CDR1 and CDR2 are SGHTS and YDEGEE.

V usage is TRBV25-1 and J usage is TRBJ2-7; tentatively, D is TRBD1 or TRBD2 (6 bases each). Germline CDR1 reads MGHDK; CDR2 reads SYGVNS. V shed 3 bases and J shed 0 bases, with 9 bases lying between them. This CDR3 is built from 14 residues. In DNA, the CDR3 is TGTGCCAGCAGTGAGACGGGGGCCTCCTACGAGCAGTACTTC. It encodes CASSETGASYEQYF.

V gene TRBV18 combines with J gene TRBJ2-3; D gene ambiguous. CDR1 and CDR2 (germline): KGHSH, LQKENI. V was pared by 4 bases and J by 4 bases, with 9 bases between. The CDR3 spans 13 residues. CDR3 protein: CASSRPRADTQYF. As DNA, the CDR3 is TGTGCCAGCTCACGACCACGGGCAGATACGCAGTATTTT.

CDR3 region: CASSHRQEETQYF. The CDR3 DNA sequence: TGTGCCAGCAGCCACCGACAGGAAGAGACCCAGTACTTC. This rearrangement joins TRBV7-2 to TRBJ2-5, with D tentatively TRBD1 (6 bases). The CDR3 is 13 residues long. V shed 5 bases and J shed 3 bases, with 10 bases lying between them. Germline V gives CDR1 SGHTA, CDR2 FQGNSA.